This T cell receptor (beta chain) stems from a study of blood T cell repertoires in COVID-19. Background on the study: T cells, B-cell-depleted T cells, or PBMCs provided the cDNA or gDNA that served as material.

Repertoires were generated with immunoSEQ multiplex PCR, while TCRdb's copy carries only in-frame clones and drops some. The sample holds some 110,000 clones, roughly 80% seen once. Trimming removed 8 bases from V and 1 base from J; junction bases left unmatched: 2. CDR1 and CDR2 (germline): MDHEN, SYDVKM. This CDR3 has 13 amino acids. Material for sequencing was peripheral blood. The origin of this receptor is a man in his sixties or seventies with acute or convalescent COVID-19. The rearrangement uses TRBV28 and TRBJ1-5, with 7 positions matching TRBD1. For the CDR3, the DNA is TGTGCCAGCGGGGGACAGAGCAATCAGCCCCAGCATTTT. This sequence encodes CASGGQSNQPQHF.